These T cell receptor beta chains were read from a single sample in a study of blood T cells in healthy people across ages. TCRdb reprocessed the 5' RACE reads with MiXCR, giving one entry per CDR3 protein. The table has 1.5 million to 1.9 million distinct CDR3 sequences, about 42% seen once. Sequenced: blood. The receptors were gathered from a woman aged 18-35 years in good health. Each CDR3 is given with its conserved first and last residue.

>TRBV7-2|TRBJ2-5
CASSTGQGALRVETQYF
>TRBV18|TRBJ2-7
CASSRPGQGYEQYF
>TRBV20-1|TRBJ2-5
CSARDRAIWETQYF
>TRBV6-5|TRBJ2-2
CASRKGGVDTGELFF
>TRBV25-1|NA
CASTDGYEQYF
>TRBV7-2|TRBJ2-7
CASSGGGAKEQYF
>TRBV10-3|TRBJ1-2
CAISLGTNYGYTF
>TRBV20-1|TRBJ2-7
CSASTSGGAKEQYF
>TRBV14|TRBJ1-2
CASSQERQNYGYTF
>TRBV7-9|TRBJ1-3
CASTPEGTGNTIYF
>TRBV9|TRBJ2-2
CASSVSTGTGELFF
>TRBV7-9|TRBJ2-1
CASSLMGSQETQFF
>TRBV11-2|TRBJ2-7
CASSLRQGLAYEQYF
>TRBV7-2|TRBJ1-5
CASSFGTGVNQPQHF
>TRBV20-1|TRBJ2-7
CSGGGGGYEQYF